The 18 T cell receptor beta chains listed next were all sequenced from one sample in a study of pediatric ulcerative colitis. TCRdb's copy holds only in-frame clones and misses some; the assay was immunoSEQ multiplex PCR. Found here are over 5,000 clones, around 92% of them singletons; the top ten hold under 2%. Sequencing used blood. These receptors were collected from a girl aged 10 to 17 who was a control in a study of pediatric ulcerative colitis.

The chain is built from TRBV7-2 and TRBJ2-3, with 8 bases aligning to TRBD2. This CDR3 spans 19 amino acids. Germline lookup yields CDR1 SGHTA and CDR2 FQGNSA. The V gene end was trimmed by 5 bases and the J gene end by 2 bases; junction bases not matched to a gene: 18. CDR3 residues: CASSPPGLGRGGPTDTQYF. The CDR3 nucleotides read TGTGCCAGCAGCCCCCCGGGGCTAGGTCGGGGGGGTCCCACAGATACGCAGTATTTT.

This clone was observed a single time. V is TRBV10-3 and J is TRBJ2-5, with D perhaps matching TRBD1 (5 bases). In germline, CDR1 is ENHRY, CDR2 SYGVKD. CDR3 length equals 19 residues. The V end lost 0 bases, the J end lost 2 bases, and 22 bases lay between the germline ends. The CDR3 protein is CAISESTPRRSGAQETQYF. In DNA, the CDR3 is TGTGCCATCAGTGAGTCGACCCCGCGGCGCAGTGGGGCTCAAGAGACCCAGTACTTC.

The chain carries TRBV7-8 and TRBJ2-3; D may be TRBD1 or TRBD2 (5 bases each). Germline-derived CDR1 and CDR2 are SGHVS and FQNEAQ. There are 14 residues in the CDR3. Trimming left V 9 bases short and J 4 bases short, with 17 bases between. The DNA of the CDR3 is TGTGCCAGTTCCCGGGGCTCCCAGGCAGATACGCAGTATTTT. This encodes CASSRGSQADTQYF.

The genes are TRBV5-5 and TRBJ1-4; no clear D. Germline CDR1 is SGHKS and CDR2 is YYEKEE (reference sequence). The CDR3 spans 14 residues. Trimming stripped 4 bases from V and 7 bases from J, with 14 bases between. CDR3 nucleotide sequence: TGTGCCAGCAGCCCCTCCCCAACGGGTGAAAAACTGTTTTTT. Translating it yields CASSPSPTGEKLFF.

The chain is built from TRBV18 and TRBJ1-2; D unresolved. The CDR3 runs to 13 residues. V was pared by 4 bases and J by 2 bases, with 8 bases between. Germline CDR1 is KGHSH and CDR2 is LQKENI. The CDR3 bases are TGTGCCAGCTCACGCGACGGCAACTATGGCTACACCTTC. The encoded protein is CASSRDGNYGYTF.

The rearrangement joins TRBV6-1 to TRBJ2-7; the D call may be TRBD1 or TRBD2 (5 bases each). The germline CDR1 and CDR2 sequences are MNHNS and SASEGT. Trimming left V 4 bases short and J 2 bases short, with 15 bases between. The CDR3 has 15 amino acids. CDR3 nucleotides: TGTGCCAGCAGTGGTCGGGACCTCTTAACCTACGAGCAGTACTTC. The encoded protein is CASSGRDLLTYEQYF.

This clone was picked up one time. V is TRBV29-1 and J is TRBJ2-4, with D perhaps given as TRBD1 or TRBD2 (5 bases each). Germline V gene data show CDR1 as SQVTM and CDR2 as ANQGSEA. V was trimmed by 2 bases and J by 1 base, leaving 18 bases between them. The CDR3 is 17 residues long. CDR3 nucleotides: TGCAGCGTTGAAATCAGGGTGGAGGTGAGGGCCAAAAACATTCAGTACTTC. This sequence encodes CSVEIRVEVRAKNIQYF.

The CDR3: CAGARDYGNQPQHF. DNA for the CDR3: TGTGCCGGGGCCCGGGACTATGGCAATCAGCCCCAGCATTTT. The chain is built from TRBV28 and TRBJ1-5; weak D call: TRBD1 (5 bases). The CDR3 is made up of 14 amino acids. Looked up from germline, CDR1 is MDHEN and CDR2 is SYDVKM. Trimming stripped 11 bases from V and 2 bases from J, with 16 bases between.

The rearrangement uses TRBV5-1 and TRBJ2-1, with 7 bases identical to TRBD2. This CDR3 comprises 15 residues. In germline, CDR1 is SGHRS, CDR2 YFSETQ. V shed 0 bases and J 8 bases; nucleotides not matched to a gene: 8. The DNA of the CDR3 is TGCGCCAGCAGCTTGGAGGGACTACAAGTTCATGAGCAGTTCTTC. Translation: CASSLEGLQVHEQFF. The full variable domain, completed using reference TRBV5-1 and TRBJ2-1, is KAGVTQTPRYLIKTRGQQVTLSCSPISGHRSVSWYQQTPGQGLQFLFEYFSETQRNKGNFPGRFSGRQFSNSRSEMNVSTLELGDSALYLCASSLEGLQVHEQFFGPGTRLTVL.

The sample holds a few counts of this clone. CDR3 region: CASSTGLTSNQPQHF. The DNA of the CDR3 is TGTGCCAGCAGCACCGGACTTACTAGCAATCAGCCCCAGCATTTT. The rearrangement joins TRBV4-2 to TRBJ1-5; D not certain. V lost 5 bases and J lost 0, with 11 bases in between. The CDR3 length is 15 residues. The germline CDR1 and CDR2 sequences are LGHNA and YNFKEQ.

This clone has just one count. V usage is TRBV13 and J usage is TRBJ1-6; D unresolved. This CDR3 comprises 14 residues. Germline values: CDR1 PRHDT, CDR2 FYEKMQ (reference sequence). V was trimmed by 5 bases and J by 6 bases, leaving 11 bases between them. The CDR3, as DNA: TGTGCCAGCAGCCCTCAAGTTACTAATTCACCCCTCCACTTT. It specifies CASSPQVTNSPLHF. Using reference TRBV13 and TRBJ1-6 for the parts outside the CDR3, the full variable domain is AAGVIQSPRHLIKEKRETATLKCYPIPRHDTVYWYQQGPGQDPQFLISFYEKMQSDKGSIPDRFSAQQFSDYHSELNMSSLELGDSALYFCASSPQVTNSPLHFGNGTRLTVT.

This chain uses TRBV5-1 with TRBJ2-2; D remains ambiguous. CDR1 is SGHRS, CDR2 YFSETQ, per germline. The CDR3 is 12 amino acids. The V and J ends lost 0 bases and 6 bases respectively, with 3 bases between them. As DNA, the CDR3 is TGCGCCAGCAGCTTGGGGGCCGGGGAGCTGTTTTTT. Amino acid sequence: CASSLGAGELFF.

The rearrangement joins TRBV18 to TRBJ2-7, with no clear D. The ends were cut back, 2 bases at V and 0 bases at J, with 2 bases in the middle. Per germline, CDR1 KGHSH and CDR2 LQKENI. This CDR3 is 12 amino acids long. The CDR3 sequence is CASSPASYEQYF. In DNA form, the CDR3 reads TGTGCCAGCTCACCAGCCTCCTACGAGCAGTACTTC. The full variable domain, its missing parts supplied by reference TRBV18 and TRBJ2-7, is NAGVMQNPRHLVRRRGQEARLRCSPMKGHSHVYWYRQLPEEGLKFMVYLQKENIIDESGMPKERFSAEFPKEGPSILRIQQVVRGDSAAYFCASSPASYEQYFGPGTRLTVT.

The genes are TRBV7-2 and TRBJ2-7; 12 bases agree with TRBD2. The CDR3 runs 14 residues. Germline loops: CDR1 SGHTA, CDR2 FQGNSA. With V trimmed by 5 bases and J by 4 bases, 3 bases remained unmatched. The chain's CDR3 is CASSTLAGGYEQYF. The CDR3 region has the DNA TGTGCCAGCAGCACCCTAGCGGGAGGGTACGAGCAGTACTTC.

The chain employs TRBV29-1 and TRBJ1-1; D gene uncertain. Trimming left V 3 bases short and J 11 bases short, with 10 bases between. Germline V gives CDR1 SQVTM, CDR2 ANQGSEA. CDR3 size: 10 residues. The CDR3 DNA reads TGCAGCGTTGATCAGGCCGTCGCTTTCTTT. Its protein is CSVDQAVAFF. Based on the CDR3 plus reference TRBV29-1 and TRBJ1-1, the full variable domain is SAVISQKPSRDICQRGTSLTIQCQVDSQVTMMFWYRQQPGQSLTLIATANQGSEATYESGFVIDKFPISRPNLTFSTLTVSNMSPEDSSIYLCSVDQAVAFFGQGTRLTVV.

A few counts support this clone. The gene calls are TRBV4-2 and TRBJ2-1; the D is unclear. V dropped 0 bases and J dropped 3 bases, with 9 bases sitting between them. Germline CDR1 reads LGHNA; CDR2 reads YNFKEQ. The CDR3 is 15 amino acids. This chain's CDR3 is CASSQDDRDYNEQFF. CDR3 sequence (DNA): TGTGCCAGCAGCCAAGATGATAGGGACTACAATGAGCAGTTCTTC.

The genes are TRBV4-3 and TRBJ2-1, with 8 bases matching TRBD1. Germline CDR1 LGHNA, CDR2 YSLEER. The V gene end was trimmed by 3 bases and the J gene end by 7 bases; junction bases not matched to a gene: 8. This CDR3 is 15 amino acids long. CDR3 amino acids: CASSHLDRERNEQFF. The CDR3 DNA is TGCGCCAGCAGCCACCTGGACAGGGAACGGAATGAGCAGTTCTTC.

This sequence joins TRBV29-1 and TRBJ2-6; D is ambiguous. This CDR3 comprises 13 residues. The V end lost 4 bases, the J end lost 1 base, and 5 bases lay between the germline ends. Germline V gene sequence: CDR1 SQVTM, CDR2 ANQGSEA. The DNA of the CDR3 is TGCAGCGTTGGGCAATCTGGGGCCAACGTCCTGACTTTC. This encodes CSVGQSGANVLTF.